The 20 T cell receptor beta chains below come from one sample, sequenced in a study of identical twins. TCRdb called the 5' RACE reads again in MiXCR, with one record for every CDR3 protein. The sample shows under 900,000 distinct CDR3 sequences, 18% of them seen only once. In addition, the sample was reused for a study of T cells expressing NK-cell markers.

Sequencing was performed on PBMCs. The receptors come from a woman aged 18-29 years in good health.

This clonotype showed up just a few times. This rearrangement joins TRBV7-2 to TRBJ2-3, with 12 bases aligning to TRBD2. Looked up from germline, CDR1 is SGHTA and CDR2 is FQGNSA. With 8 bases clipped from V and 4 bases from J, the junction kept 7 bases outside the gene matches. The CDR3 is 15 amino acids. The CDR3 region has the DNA TGTGCCAGCGCTAGCGGGGGGGCTACGTCAGATACGCAGTATTTT. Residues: CASASGGATSDTQYF.

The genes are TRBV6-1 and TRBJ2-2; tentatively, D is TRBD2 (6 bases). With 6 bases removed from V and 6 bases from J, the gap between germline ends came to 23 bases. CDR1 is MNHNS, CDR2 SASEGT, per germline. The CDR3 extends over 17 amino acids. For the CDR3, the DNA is TGTGCCAGCAGCTCGACTAGAGGTCCCTTTCGCGCCGGGGAGCTGTTTTTT. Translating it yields CASSSTRGPFRAGELFF.

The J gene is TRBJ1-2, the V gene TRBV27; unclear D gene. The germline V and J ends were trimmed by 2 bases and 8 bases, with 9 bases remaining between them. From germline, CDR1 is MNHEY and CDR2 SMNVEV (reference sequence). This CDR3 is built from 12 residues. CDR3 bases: TGTGCCAGCAGTTTACTTCGCGAGGGCTACACCTTC. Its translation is CASSLLREGYTF.

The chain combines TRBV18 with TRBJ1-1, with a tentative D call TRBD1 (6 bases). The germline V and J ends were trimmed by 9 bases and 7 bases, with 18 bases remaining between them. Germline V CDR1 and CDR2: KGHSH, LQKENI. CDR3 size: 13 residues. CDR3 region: CASQRGVYGEAFF. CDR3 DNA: TGTGCCAGTCAAAGGGGGGTGTATGGTGAAGCTTTCTTT.

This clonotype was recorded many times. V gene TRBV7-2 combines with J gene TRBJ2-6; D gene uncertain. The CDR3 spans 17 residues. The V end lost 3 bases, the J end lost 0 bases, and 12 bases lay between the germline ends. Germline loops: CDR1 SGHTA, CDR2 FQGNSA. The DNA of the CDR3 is TGTGCCAGCAGCTTTTCGAGTTTTGGCTCTGGGGCCAACGTCCTGACTTTC. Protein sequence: CASSFSSFGSGANVLTF.

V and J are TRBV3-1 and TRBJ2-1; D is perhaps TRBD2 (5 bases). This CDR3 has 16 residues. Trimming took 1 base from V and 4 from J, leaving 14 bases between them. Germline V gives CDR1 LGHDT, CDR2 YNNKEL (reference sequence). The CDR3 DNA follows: TGTGCCAGCAGCCAAGTGGGAAATAGGAGGTACAATGAGCAGTTCTTC. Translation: CASSQVGNRRYNEQFF.

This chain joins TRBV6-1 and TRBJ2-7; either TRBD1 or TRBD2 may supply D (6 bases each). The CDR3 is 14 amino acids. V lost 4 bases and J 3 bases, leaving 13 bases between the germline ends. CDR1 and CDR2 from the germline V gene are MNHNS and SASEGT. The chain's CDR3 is CASSALGGNYEQYF. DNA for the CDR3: TGTGCCAGCAGTGCGCTAGGGGGGAACTACGAGCAGTACTTC.

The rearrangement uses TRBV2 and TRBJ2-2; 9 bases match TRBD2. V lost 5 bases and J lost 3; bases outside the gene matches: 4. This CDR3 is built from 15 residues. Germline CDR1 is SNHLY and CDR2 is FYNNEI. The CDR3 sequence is CASSRERGDTGELFF. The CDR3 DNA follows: TGTGCCAGCAGTAGAGAGCGGGGGGACACCGGGGAGCTGTTTTTT.

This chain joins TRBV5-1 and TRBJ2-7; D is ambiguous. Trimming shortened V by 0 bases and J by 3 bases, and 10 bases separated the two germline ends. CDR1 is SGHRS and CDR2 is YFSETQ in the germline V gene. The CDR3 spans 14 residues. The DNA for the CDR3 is TGCGCCAGCAGCTTGGATCCGGTTGGCTACGAGCAGTACTTC. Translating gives CASSLDPVGYEQYF. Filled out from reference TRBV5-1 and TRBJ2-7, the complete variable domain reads KAGVTQTPRYLIKTRGQQVTLSCSPISGHRSVSWYQQTPGQGLQFLFEYFSETQRNKGNFPGRFSGRQFSNSRSEMNVSTLELGDSALYLCASSLDPVGYEQYFGPGTRLTVT.

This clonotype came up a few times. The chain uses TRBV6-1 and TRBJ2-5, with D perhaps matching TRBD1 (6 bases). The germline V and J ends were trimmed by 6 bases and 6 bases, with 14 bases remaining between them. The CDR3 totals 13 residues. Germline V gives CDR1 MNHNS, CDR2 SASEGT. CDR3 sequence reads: CASSGQFSKTQYF. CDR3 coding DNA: TGTGCCAGCAGCGGACAGTTCTCGAAGACCCAGTACTTC.

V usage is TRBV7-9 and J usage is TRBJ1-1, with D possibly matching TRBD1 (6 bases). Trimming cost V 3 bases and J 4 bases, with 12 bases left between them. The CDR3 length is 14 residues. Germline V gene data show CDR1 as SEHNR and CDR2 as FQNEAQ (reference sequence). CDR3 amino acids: CASSFTGSGTEAFF. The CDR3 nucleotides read TGTGCCAGCAGCTTCACAGGGTCAGGCACTGAAGCTTTCTTT.

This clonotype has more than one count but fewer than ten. CDR3 sequence (DNA): TGTGCCAGCAGCCCCGCCCGGACAGGATACAATGAGCAGTTCTTC. This translates into CASSPARTGYNEQFF. The chain has TRBV3-1 and TRBJ2-1, with 7 bases lining up with TRBD1. Trimming at V came to 4 bases and at J to 4 bases, leaving 7 bases not matched to a gene. The CDR3 is 15 residues long. Germline V lookup: CDR1 LGHDT, CDR2 YNNKEL (reference sequence).

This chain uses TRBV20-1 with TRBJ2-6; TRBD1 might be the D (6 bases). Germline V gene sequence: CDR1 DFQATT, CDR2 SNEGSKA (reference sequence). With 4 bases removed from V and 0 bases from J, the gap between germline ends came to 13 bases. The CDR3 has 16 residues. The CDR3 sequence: CSAKGHGISGANVLTF. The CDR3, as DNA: TGCAGTGCTAAGGGACATGGAATCTCTGGGGCCAACGTCCTGACTTTC.

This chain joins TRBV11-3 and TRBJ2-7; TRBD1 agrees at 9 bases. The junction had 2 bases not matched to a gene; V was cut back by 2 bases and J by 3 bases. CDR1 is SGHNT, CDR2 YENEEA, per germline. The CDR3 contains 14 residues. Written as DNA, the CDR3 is TGTGCCAGCAGCTTATGGGACAGGGTCTACGAGCAGTACTTC. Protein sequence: CASSLWDRVYEQYF.

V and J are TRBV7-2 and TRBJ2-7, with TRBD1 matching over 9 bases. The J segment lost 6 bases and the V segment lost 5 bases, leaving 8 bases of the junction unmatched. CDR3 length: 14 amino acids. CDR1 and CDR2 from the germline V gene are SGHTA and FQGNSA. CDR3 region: CASSPGDREAEQYF. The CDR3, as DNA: TGTGCCAGCAGCCCCGGGGACAGGGAGGCCGAGCAGTACTTC.

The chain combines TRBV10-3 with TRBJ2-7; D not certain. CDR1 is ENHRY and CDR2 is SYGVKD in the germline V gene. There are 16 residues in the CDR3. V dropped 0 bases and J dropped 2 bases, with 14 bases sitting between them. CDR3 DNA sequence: TGTGCCATCAGTGAGTCGACCAGAAGGGTCCCCTACGAGCAGTACTTC. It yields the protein CAISESTRRVPYEQYF.

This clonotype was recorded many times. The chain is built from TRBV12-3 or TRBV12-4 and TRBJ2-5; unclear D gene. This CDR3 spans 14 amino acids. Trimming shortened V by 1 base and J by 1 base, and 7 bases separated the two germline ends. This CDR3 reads CASSLDWTQETQYF. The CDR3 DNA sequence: TGTGCCAGCAGTTTAGACTGGACCCAAGAGACCCAGTACTTC.

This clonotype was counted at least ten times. CDR3 nucleotides: TGCAGCGTTCGGGGGGATACATCCGACACAGATACGCAGTATTTT. Protein sequence: CSVRGDTSDTDTQYF. This chain links TRBV29-1 with TRBJ2-3, with 7 bases aligning to TRBD2. The CDR3 is 15 amino acids. V lost 5 bases, J lost 2 bases, and 10 bases stayed unmatched. Germline CDR1 SQVTM, CDR2 ANQGSEA.

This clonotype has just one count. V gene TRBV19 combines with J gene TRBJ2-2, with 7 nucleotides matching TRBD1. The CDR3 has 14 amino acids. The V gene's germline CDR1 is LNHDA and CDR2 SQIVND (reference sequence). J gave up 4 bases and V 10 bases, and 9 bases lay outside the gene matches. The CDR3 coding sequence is TGTGCCACAAAAGTCGGGACAGTCACCGGGGAGCTGTTTTTT. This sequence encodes CATKVGTVTGELFF.

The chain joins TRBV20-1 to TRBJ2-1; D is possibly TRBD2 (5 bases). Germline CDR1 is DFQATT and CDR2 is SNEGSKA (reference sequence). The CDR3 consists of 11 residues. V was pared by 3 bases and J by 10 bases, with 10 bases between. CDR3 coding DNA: TGCAGTGCTAGCACGCCGGGGGAGCAGTTCTTC. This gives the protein CSASTPGEQFF.